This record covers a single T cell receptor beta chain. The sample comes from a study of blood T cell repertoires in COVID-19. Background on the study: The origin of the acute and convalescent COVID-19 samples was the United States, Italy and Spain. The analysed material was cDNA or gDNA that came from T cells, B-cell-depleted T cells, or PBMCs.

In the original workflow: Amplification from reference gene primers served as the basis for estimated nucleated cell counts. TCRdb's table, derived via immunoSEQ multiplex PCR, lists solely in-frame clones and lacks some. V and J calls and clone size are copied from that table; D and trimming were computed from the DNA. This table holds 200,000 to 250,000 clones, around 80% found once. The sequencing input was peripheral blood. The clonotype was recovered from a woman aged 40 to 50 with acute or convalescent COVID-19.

CDR3 amino acids: CASSVEEGRYGYTF. The CDR3 DNA is TGTGCCAGCAGCGTAGAGGAGGGCCGCTATGGCTACACCTTC. This sequence joins TRBV9 and TRBJ1-2; no clear D. Germline values: CDR1 SGDLS, CDR2 YYNGEE. The V end lost 0 bases, the J end lost 4 bases, and 10 bases lay between the germline ends. This CDR3 is 14 amino acids long.